This entry concerns a single TCR beta chain. Original data processing: From reference gene primer amplification, estimates of nucleated cell counts were derived. Using immunoSEQ multiplex PCR, the repertoire was profiled, and TCRdb retains in-frame clones only, with some absent. V and J calls plus clone size are reproduced from that table; the DNA served to infer D and trimming. The repertoire consists of about 250,000 clones, with about 85% occurring once and the leading ten covering about 3%. The data were obtained in a study of blood T cell repertoires in COVID-19. Study background: COVID-19 samples, acute and convalescent, were from the United States, Italy and Spain. Sample material is recorded as cDNA or gDNA derived from T cells, B-cell-depleted T cells, or PBMCs.

The V end was cut by 4 bases, the J end by 2 bases, with 12 bases between. Looked up from germline, CDR1 is GTSNPN and CDR2 is SVGIG (reference sequence). The length of the CDR3 is 14 residues. The chain has TRBV30 and TRBJ1-5, with D tentatively TRBD1 (5 bases). The material sequenced was peripheral blood. The clonotype originates from a man between 18 and 29 years old with active or convalescent COVID-19. CDR3 nucleotide sequence: TGTGCCTGGACCCCAGGGATAGGCAATCAGCCCCAGCATTTT. This encodes CAWTPGIGNQPQHF.